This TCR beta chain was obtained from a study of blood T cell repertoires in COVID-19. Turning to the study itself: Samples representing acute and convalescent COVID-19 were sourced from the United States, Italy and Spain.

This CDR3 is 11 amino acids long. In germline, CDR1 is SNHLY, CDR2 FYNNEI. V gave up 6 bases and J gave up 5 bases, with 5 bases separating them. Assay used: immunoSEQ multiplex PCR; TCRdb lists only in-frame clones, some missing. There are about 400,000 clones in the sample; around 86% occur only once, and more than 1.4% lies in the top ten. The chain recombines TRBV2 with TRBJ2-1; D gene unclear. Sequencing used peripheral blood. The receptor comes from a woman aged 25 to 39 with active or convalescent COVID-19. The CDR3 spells CASSRDNEQFF. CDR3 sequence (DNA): TGTGCCAGCAGCCGGGACAATGAGCAGTTCTTC. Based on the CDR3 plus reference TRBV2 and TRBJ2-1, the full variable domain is EPEVTQTPSHQVTQMGQEVILRCVPISNHLYFYWYRQILGQKVEFLVSFYNNEISEKSEIFDDQFSVERPDGSNFTLKIRSTKLEDSAMYFCASSRDNEQFFGPGTRLTVL.